This T cell receptor (beta chain) is drawn from a study of OX40 agonist ivuxolimab in advanced cancers. Study overall: Patients received intravenous ivuxolimab every 2 weeks at 0.01 to 10 mg/kg. Anti-PD-1, anti-PD-L1 or anti-CTLA-4 therapy given earlier was allowed, and 30% to 45% had some.

For this clone: Its antigen remains unidentified.

Germline V lookup: CDR1 GTSNPN, CDR2 SVGIG (reference sequence). The CDR3 is 14 residues long. Trimming stripped 0 bases from V and 4 bases from J, with 12 bases between. The table came from immunoSEQ multiplex PCR; TCRdb's copy has only in-frame clones and leaves some out. The sample gives 15,000 to 20,000 clones, 75% to 90% of which show up once; 30% to 35% is in the top ten. Study-level points and caveats: Relative to CD4+, CD8+ T cells held more expanded clones on average. The study observed clonal expansion of CD4+ and CD8+ blood T cells by week 6 at 0.1 to 3.0 mg/kg.

This specimen was CD4+ or CD8+ T cells sorted from blood, taken in a trial of the OX40 agonist ivuxolimab. The receptor's source is an adult with an advanced solid tumor such as melanoma, head and neck, liver or kidney cancer. This chain joins TRBV30 and TRBJ2-5; D tentatively reads TRBD1 or TRBD2 (6 bases each). The CDR3 bases are TGTGCCTGGAGTGTACGAGGGGGAGGAGAGACCCAGTACTTC. Protein: CAWSVRGGGETQYF.